These T cell receptor beta chains were read from a single sample in a study of T cells after posttransplantation cyclophosphamide. Clones were sequenced by immunoSEQ multiplex PCR, and TCRdb holds only the in-frame ones, with some missing. The sample holds about 21,000 clones, about nine tenths seen once. The sample here was PBMCs, taken after allogeneic stem cell transplant with posttransplant cyclophosphamide. The receptors originated from a female patient aged 35 to 55 who received an allogeneic stem cell transplant from a related donor, was CMV-positive, and had no GVHD. Among the T cells, some may be from the graft donor. The CDR3 runs from the conserved cysteine through the conserved F or W. D genes are given only for firm matches. Rows give clone size only sometimes, using once, few, many, or a class for an expanded clone.

-	-	TRBV28	TRBJ1-2	CASSLIRSGYTF	TGTGCCAGCAGTTTAATCAGATCGGGCTACACCTTC
TRBD2	-	TRBV7-2	TRBJ2-7	CASSLISASGTYEQYF	TGTGCCAGCAGCTTAATATCGGCTAGCGGAACCTACGAGCAGTACTTC
TRBD1	-	TRBV28	TRBJ1-5	CASSSDRGNQPQHF	TGTGCCAGCAGTTCCGACAGGGGCAATCAGCCCCAGCATTTT
TRBD1	-	TRBV10-3	TRBJ1-1	CAISGAGQIEAFF	TGTGCCATCAGTGGGGCGGGACAGATCGAAGCTTTCTTT
-	-	TRBV19	TRBJ1-4	CASSIKSRPSTNEKLFF	TGTGCCAGTAGTATCAAGTCCAGGCCATCAACTAATGAAAAACTGTTTTTT
-	-	TRBV11-3	TRBJ2-1	CASSLGAGGGNEQFF	TGTGCCAGCAGCCTAGGAGCGGGCGGTGGGAATGAGCAGTTCTTC
-	-	TRBV28	TRBJ2-2	CASGRMTGELFF	TGTGCCAGCGGGAGGATGACCGGGGAGCTGTTTTTT
TRBD2	-	TRBV18	TRBJ2-3	CASSRLAGGSTDTQYF	TGTGCCAGCTCACGATTAGCGGGAGGGAGCACAGATACGCAGTATTTT
-	-	TRBV10-3	TRBJ1-3	CAISERGGVSSGNTIYF	TGTGCCATCAGTGAGAGGGGGGGCGTGAGCTCTGGAAACACCATATATTTT
-	-	TRBV5-4	TRBJ1-2	CASSLATYGYTF	TGTGCCAGCAGCTTGGCTACCTATGGCTACACCTTC
-	few	TRBV5-4	TRBJ1-3	CASSLKGAGNTIYF	TGTGCCAGCAGCTTGAAAGGGGCTGGAAACACCATATATTTT
TRBD1	-	TRBV5-1	TRBJ2-2	CASSLGQGANTGELFF	TGCGCCAGCAGCTTGGGACAGGGGGCGAACACCGGGGAGCTGTTTTTT
TRBD2	-	TRBV7-6	TRBJ2-1	CASSLGLAGVGAFYNEQFF	TGTGCCAGCAGCTTGGGACTAGCGGGAGTGGGGGCTTTCTACAATGAGCAGTTCTTC
TRBD1	-	TRBV4-3	TRBJ1-1	CASSSGTVNTEAFF	TGCGCCAGCAGCTCCGGGACAGTGAACACTGAAGCTTTCTTT
TRBD1	-	TRBV30	TRBJ2-2	CAWVRTGFTGELFF	TGTGCCTGGGTTCGGACAGGGTTCACCGGGGAGCTGTTTTTT
TRBD1	-	TRBV9	TRBJ1-2	CASSQETGTGPYGYTF	TGTGCCAGCAGTCAAGAGACCGGGACAGGGCCCTATGGCTACACCTTC
-	-	TRBV28	TRBJ1-5	CASSPRAFPGDQPQHF	TGTGCCAGCAGCCCCCGGGCCTTCCCAGGGGATCAGCCCCAGCATTTT
-	few	TRBV2	TRBJ2-7	CASSEARAYEQYF	TGTGCCAGCAGTGAAGCAAGAGCCTACGAGCAGTACTTC
-	-	TRBV6-5	TRBJ1-1	CASSYRVNTEAFF	TGTGCCAGCAGCTACCGGGTGAACACTGAAGCTTTCTTT
TRBD1	-	TRBV25-1	TRBJ2-7	CASSGSIRTGGTYEQYF	TGTGCCAGCAGTGGCTCGATAAGGACAGGAGGAACCTACGAGCAGTACTTC
TRBD2	once	TRBV5-5	TRBJ2-1	CASSPGLAVVYNEQFF	TGTGCCAGCAGCCCGGGACTAGCGGTAGTTTACAATGAGCAGTTCTTC
-	-	TRBV7-3	TRBJ2-5	CASSPGPQETQYF	TGTGCCAGCAGCCCAGGGCCCCAAGAGACCCAGTACTTC
-	-	TRBV7-9	TRBJ1-5	CASSPTDRQQPQHF	TGTGCCAGCAGCCCGACGGACAGACAGCAGCCCCAGCATTTT
-	-	TRBV21-1	TRBJ2-1	CASSKGERNEQFF	TGTGCCAGCAGCAAAGGGGAGAGAAATGAGCAGTTCTTC
TRBD2	-	TRBV5-1	TRBJ2-5	CASSGREETQYF	TGCGCCAGCAGCGGGAGGGAAGAGACCCAGTACTTC
-	-	TRBV7-6	TRBJ2-7	CASSLANGFTYEQYF	TGTGCCAGCAGCTTAGCGAACGGGTTTACCTACGAGCAGTACTTC
-	-	TRBV4-2	TRBJ1-5	CASSQVATASNQPQHF	TGTGCCAGCAGCCAAGTGGCGACAGCAAGCAATCAGCCCCAGCATTTT
TRBD1	once	TRBV10-2	TRBJ1-1	CASSAGQGRDTEAFF	TGCGCCAGCAGTGCCGGACAGGGAAGGGACACTGAAGCTTTCTTT
TRBD2	-	TRBV2	TRBJ2-1	CASRDWTSGSGNEQFF	TGTGCCAGCAGGGATTGGACTAGCGGGAGTGGAAATGAGCAGTTCTTC
TRBD2	-	TRBV9	TRBJ2-1	CASSVGRGGLASDEQFF	TGTGCCAGCAGCGTAGGACGGGGGGGACTAGCTTCCGATGAGCAGTTCTTC
-	few	TRBV20-1	TRBJ2-7	CSAILSYEQYF	TGCAGTGCGATTCTTAGCTACGAGCAGTACTTC
-	-	TRBV5-5	TRBJ1-2	CASSPPLGLGVANYGYTF	TGTGCCAGCAGCCCACCCCTCGGGCTGGGAGTAGCTAACTATGGCTACACCTTC
TRBD1	-	TRBV19	TRBJ1-5	CASSSPGQGAGQPQHF	TGTGCCAGTAGTTCACCGGGACAGGGGGCAGGGCAGCCCCAGCATTTT
TRBD2	-	TRBV7-9	TRBJ2-7	CASSTKAAGANEQYF	TGTGCCAGCAGCACCAAGGCGGCGGGAGCGAACGAGCAGTACTTC
-	once	TRBV27	TRBJ2-3	CASSFADTQYF	TGTGCCAGCAGTTTTGCGGATACGCAGTATTTT
TRBD2	-	TRBV9	TRBJ2-3	CASSPRLAGGVSGTDTQYF	TGTGCCAGCAGCCCTCGTCTAGCGGGAGGGGTAAGCGGCACAGATACGCAGTATTTT
-	few	TRBV6-6	TRBJ1-5	CASSYDGDNQPQHF	TGTGCCAGCAGTTACGACGGAGACAATCAGCCCCAGCATTTT
-	few	TRBV28	TRBJ2-2	CASTLSVTGELFF	TGTGCCAGCACCCTTAGTGTGACCGGGGAGCTGTTTTTT
-	few	TRBV10-2	TRBJ2-3	CASSEGVSGLMAQYF	TGCGCCAGCAGTGAGGGCGTAAGCGGTCTTATGGCGCAGTATTTT
TRBD1	once	TRBV18	TRBJ2-7	CASSPGSGTGSYEQYF	TGTGCCAGCTCACCGGGGTCCGGGACAGGGAGCTACGAGCAGTACTTC
-	-	TRBV29-1	TRBJ2-4	CSVGERALAKNIQYF	TGCAGCGTTGGGGAGAGGGCTCTAGCCAAAAACATTCAGTACTTC
-	-	TRBV6-1	TRBJ1-5	CASSARLGLPNPYSNQPQHF	TGTGCCAGCAGTGCCCGTCTTGGGCTTCCTAACCCCTATAGCAATCAGCCCCAGCATTTT
-	-	TRBV7-2	TRBJ2-5	CASSILQETQYF	TGTGCCAGCAGCATACTACAAGAGACCCAGTACTTC
-	-	TRBV5-1	TRBJ1-1	CASSPQGQELIGAFF	TGCGCCAGCAGCCCCCAGGGGCAGGAGTTGATTGGAGCTTTCTTT
-	-	TRBV7-3	TRBJ1-5	CASSPGEGNQPQHF	TGTGCCAGCAGCCCAGGGGAAGGCAATCAGCCCCAGCATTTT
TRBD1	medium-sized	TRBV14	TRBJ1-2	CASSQGQGVGYGYTF	TGTGCCAGCAGCCAAGGTCAGGGGGTCGGCTATGGCTACACCTTC
TRBD1	-	TRBV28	TRBJ1-2	CASSSLQGRYGYTF	TGTGCCAGCAGTTCCCTACAGGGGCGCTATGGCTACACCTTC
-	-	TRBV5-1	TRBJ2-3	CASSLVGGSTDTQYF	TGCGCCAGCAGCTTGGTAGGCGGGAGCACAGATACGCAGTATTTT
-	once	TRBV6-5	TRBJ2-2	CASSYSEATGELFF	TGTGCCAGCAGTTACTCGGAGGCCACCGGGGAGCTGTTTTTT
TRBD2	-	TRBV27	TRBJ2-1	CASSSRRLAEYNEQFF	TGTGCCAGCAGTTCCCGAAGACTAGCGGAATACAATGAGCAGTTCTTC
-	once	TRBV21-1	TRBJ1-4	CASSERTGESTNEKLFF	TGTGCCAGCAGCGAAAGGACAGGGGAGTCGACTAATGAAAAACTGTTTTTT
TRBD1	-	TRBV6-1	TRBJ1-1	CASSEPAQGSAFEAFF	TGTGCCAGCAGTGAACCCGCACAGGGGTCCGCCTTTGAAGCTTTCTTT
TRBD1	-	TRBV29-1	TRBJ1-2	CSVQSHRDRNYGYTF	TGCAGCGTCCAATCTCACCGGGACAGGAACTATGGCTACACCTTC
TRBD1	-	TRBV7-6	TRBJ2-5	CASSLGDRAQETQYF	TGTGCCAGCAGCTTAGGGGACAGGGCTCAAGAGACCCAGTACTTC
TRBD1	-	TRBV19	TRBJ1-2	CASSLSPGQNYGYTF	TGTGCCAGTAGTCTTTCCCCGGGACAGAACTATGGCTACACCTTC
TRBD1	-	TRBV25-1	TRBJ2-7	CASTGTGGNEQYF	TGTGCCAGCACCGGGACAGGGGGAAACGAGCAGTACTTC
-	-	TRBV27	TRBJ2-7	CASSTAPPVAHEQYF	TGTGCCAGCAGTACCGCCCCTCCCGTGGCCCACGAGCAGTACTTC
-	-	TRBV6-7	TRBJ2-7	CASSYLNWWTDYEQYF	TGTGCCAGCAGCTACTTAAACTGGTGGACCGACTACGAGCAGTACTTC
TRBD2	-	TRBV29-1	TRBJ2-3	CSVGLRTDTQYF	TGCAGCGTGGGACTACGCACAGATACGCAGTATTTT